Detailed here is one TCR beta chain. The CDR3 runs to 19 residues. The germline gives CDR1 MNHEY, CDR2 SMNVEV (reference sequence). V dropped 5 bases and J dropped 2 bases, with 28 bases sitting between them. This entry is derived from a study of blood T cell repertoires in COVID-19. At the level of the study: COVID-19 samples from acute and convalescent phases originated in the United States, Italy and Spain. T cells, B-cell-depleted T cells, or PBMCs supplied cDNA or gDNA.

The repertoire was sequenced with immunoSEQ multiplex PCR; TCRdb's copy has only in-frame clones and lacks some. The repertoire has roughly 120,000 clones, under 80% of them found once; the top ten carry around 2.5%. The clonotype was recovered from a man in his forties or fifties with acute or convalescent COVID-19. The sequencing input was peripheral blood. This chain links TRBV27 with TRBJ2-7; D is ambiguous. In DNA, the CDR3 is TGTGCCAGCAGTCCCCCACAATTCGCGACACCCAAGGTAACCTACGAGCAGTACTTC. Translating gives CASSPPQFATPKVTYEQYF.